Sequencing of this T cell receptor beta chain was carried out in a study of CD8 T cells in Susac syndrome. CD8+ and CD4+ T cells from blood underwent TCR beta sequencing, which was carried out in a high-throughput format. Control patients had untreated stable or active relapsing-remitting multiple sclerosis by revised McDonald criteria. Negative isolation yielded the CD8+ and CD4+ T cells, while FACS enriched the TEMRA cells. RNA amounts of about 0.5 to 1 ug underwent reverse transcription with random hexamers. Multiplex immunoSEQ PCR targeted 54 Vbeta and 13 Jbeta TCR beta segments. TCRdb reanalysed the immunoSEQ multiplex PCR reads using MiXCR and keeps one entry per CDR3 protein. Found here are a few hundred thousand distinct CDR3 sequences, roughly 85% of them singletons; the top ten hold around 0.2%. Note on this clonotype: Its ends do not fully match the called genes, so a read error is possible.

Germline CDR1 MNHEY, CDR2 SVGAGI. The CDR3 covers 14 residues. The sequenced material came from CD8+ T cells from PBMCs. This TCR was recovered from a human donor with multiple sclerosis. The V and J genes are TRBV6-5 and TRBJ2-5; 9 nucleotides match TRBD2. For the CDR3, the DNA is TGTGCCAACAGTTACGGGACTAGCAGAGAGACCCAGTACTTC. Its translation is CANSYGTSRETQYF.